This T cell receptor (beta chain) was captured by sequencing in a study of cytomegalovirus exposure and HLA in healthy donors. CDR1 and CDR2 (germline): SGDLS, YYNGEE. The CDR3 covers 13 residues. V was trimmed by 3 bases and J by 2 bases, leaving 9 bases between them. PCR involved 60 Vbeta and 13 Jbeta primers. Profiling relied on immunoSEQ multiplex PCR, and the TCRdb table lists in-frame clones only, not all of them. The table lists about 160,000 clones, 60% to 85% of them singletons. Regarding the study as a whole: TRBV6-2, TRBV6-3 and some other V segments were unresolvable in 87-base-pair reads. A link between a missense DCLRE1C variant and TCR beta V- and J-gene trimming emerged from a later analysis.

Worth noting for this clone: The antigen is not known.

Specimen: PBMCs. The rearrangement uses TRBV9 and TRBJ2-7; D perhaps matches TRBD1 (6 bases). The TCR sequence derives from a man between 40 and 49 years old in good health and CMV-seropositive. The DNA of the CDR3 is TGTGCCAGCAGCGCCCGGGACACCTACGAGCAGTACTTC. Translated: CASSARDTYEQYF.